Each of the 32 T cell receptor beta chains below was sequenced from the same sample in a study of cytomegalovirus exposure and HLA in healthy donors. The PCR ran on 60 Vbeta and 13 Jbeta primers. Sequencing was performed with immunoSEQ multiplex PCR; in TCRdb, only in-frame clones are kept and a portion is missing. The sample records about 67,000 clones, roughly two thirds being singletons. Sequencing was done on a sample of PBMCs. The origin of the receptors is a woman between 25 and 40 years old in good health and CMV-seronegative.

The V call is TRBV18, the J call TRBJ2-1; 8 nucleotides match TRBD2. Losses at the gene ends were 4 bases for V and 0 bases for J; bases not matched to a gene: 11. There are 18 residues in the CDR3. Germline CDR1 is KGHSH and CDR2 is LQKENI. The CDR3 sequence: CASSHDGGGAGSYNEQFF. CDR3 DNA: TGTGCCAGCTCACACGACGGGGGGGGCGCTGGCTCCTACAATGAGCAGTTCTTC.

This chain links TRBV9 with TRBJ1-1; D unresolved. Germline V CDR1 and CDR2: SGDLS, YYNGEE. The V and J ends lost 4 bases and 1 base respectively, with 14 bases between them. This CDR3 region has 15 residues. The CDR3 reads CASSPELASNTEAFF. The DNA for the CDR3 is TGTGCCAGCAGCCCGGAGCTTGCCTCGAACACTGAAGCTTTCTTT.

The chain couples TRBV29-1 to TRBJ1-2, with D possibly being TRBD1 (5 bases). V shed 3 bases and J shed 4 bases, with 9 bases lying between them. CDR1 is SQVTM, CDR2 ANQGSEA, per germline. This CDR3 spans 12 amino acids. CDR3 coding DNA: TGCAGCGTTGAGTCTCAGGGCTATGGCTACACCTTC. This gives the protein CSVESQGYGYTF.

There are a few counts of this clone. The chain is built from TRBV6-1 and TRBJ1-5; D possibly corresponds to TRBD1 (6 bases). The ends were cut back, 4 bases at V and 5 bases at J, with 12 bases in the middle. The CDR3 runs to 14 residues. The germline V gene has CDR1 MNHNS and CDR2 SASEGT. DNA of the CDR3: TGTGCCAGCAGTGCACAGGGTGGGGATCAGCCCCAGCATTTT. It is translated as CASSAQGGDQPQHF.

The chain recombines TRBV5-4 with TRBJ1-6; 9 bases line up with TRBD1. Trimming at V came to 3 bases and at J to 8 bases, leaving 6 bases not matched to a gene. There are 15 residues in the CDR3. Per germline, CDR1 SGHNT and CDR2 YYREEE (reference sequence). CDR3 coding DNA: TGTGCCAGCAGCTCAACCGGGACAGGGTATTCACCCCTCCACTTT. Amino acids: CASSSTGTGYSPLHF.

The CDR3 spells CASRGGGRDVPQPQHF. The CDR3 nucleotides are TGTGCCAGCCGCGGGGGGGGCAGGGACGTTCCTCAGCCCCAGCATTTT. This chain connects TRBV6-6 to TRBJ1-5; a weak D match, TRBD1 (6 bases). CDR3 length equals 16 residues. Trimming shortened V by 8 bases and J by 6 bases, and 23 bases separated the two germline ends. Germline loops: CDR1 MNHNY, CDR2 SVGAGI (reference sequence).

The chain couples TRBV7-6 to TRBJ1-2; D perhaps matches TRBD1 (5 bases). CDR1 is SGHVS and CDR2 is FNYEAQ in the germline V gene. This CDR3 is built from 19 residues. The V and J ends lost 5 bases and 4 bases respectively, with 29 bases between them. The CDR3 nucleotides read TGTGCCAGCAGCCAGACCCAGCCGGGGACTCGGGGTTACGTCTATGGCTACACCTTC. Translated: CASSQTQPGTRGYVYGYTF. Based on the CDR3 plus reference TRBV7-6 and TRBJ1-2, the full variable domain is GAGVSQSPRYKVTKRGQDVALRCDPISGHVSLYWYRQALGQGPEFLTYFNYEAQQDKSGLPNDRFSAERPEGSISTLTIQRTEQRDSAMYRCASSQTQPGTRGYVYGYTFGSGTRLTVV.

V is TRBV5-4 and J is TRBJ1-2; 8 nucleotides match TRBD1. Unmatched junction bases numbered 6, after V lost 0 bases and J lost 8 bases. CDR3 length equals 14 residues. Germline V CDR1 and CDR2: SGHNT, YYREEE (reference sequence). This CDR3 is CASSLARGPRGYTF. CDR3 DNA sequence: TGTGCCAGCAGCTTGGCCAGGGGGCCTAGGGGCTACACCTTC.

The chain has TRBV5-4 and TRBJ2-5; 10 positions agree with TRBD1. The ends lost 8 bases at V and 7 bases at J; junction bases unmatched: 8. Germline V gene data show CDR1 as SGHNT and CDR2 as YYREEE (reference sequence). The CDR3 sequence is 13 residues long. The CDR3 coding sequence is TGTGCCAGTGGACGACAGGGGGCAGGGACCCAGTACTTC. This sequence encodes CASGRQGAGTQYF.

The chain links TRBV6-5 to TRBJ2-7; D is perhaps TRBD1 (7 bases). V lost 7 bases and J lost 0, with 16 bases in between. The CDR3 has 15 residues. CDR1 is MNHEY, CDR2 SVGAGI, per germline. The CDR3 loop is CASIFQGGGSYEQYF. In DNA form, the CDR3 reads TGTGCCAGCATCTTTCAGGGGGGCGGCTCCTACGAGCAGTACTTC.

Only one count was recorded for this clone. J is TRBJ1-3 and V is TRBV5-8; TRBD1 matches 8 bases. CDR3 length: 16 amino acids. V gave up 4 bases and J gave up 0 bases; unmatched junction bases: 6. The germline CDR1 and CDR2 sequences are SGHTS and YDEGEE. CDR3 amino acids: CASSPGQVRSGNTIYF. The DNA of the CDR3 is TGTGCCAGCAGCCCGGGACAGGTCCGCTCTGGAAACACCATATATTTT.

Of note for this clone: One junction end disagrees with the germline gene, perhaps due to a read error. The chain has TRBV5-4 and TRBJ2-7; D is possibly TRBD2 (8 bases). This CDR3 is built from 16 residues. Germline-derived CDR1 and CDR2 are SGHNT and YYREEE (reference sequence). The CDR3 spells CASSRGGGGPQDEQCF. CDR3 DNA sequence: TGTGCCAGCAGCCGAGGGGGCGGGGGGCCTCAGGACGAGCAGTGCTTC. Complete variable domain (other parts from reference TRBV5-4 and TRBJ2-7): ETGVTQSPTHLIKTRGQQVTLRCSSQSGHNTVSWYQQALGQGPQFIFQYYREEENGRGNFPPRFSGLQFPNYSSELNVNALELDDSALYLCASSRGGGGPQDEQCFGPGTRLTVT.

With regard to this clone: Germline and junction disagree at one end, which may indicate a read error. The chain couples TRBV30 to TRBJ1-1, with TRBD1 as a possible D gene (5 bases). Germline assignment: CDR1 GTSNPN and CDR2 SVGIG (reference sequence). This CDR3 spans 13 amino acids. DNA of the CDR3: TGTGCCTGGAGTCGGGCCCTTGGGACTGAAGCTTTCTTC. This gives the protein CAWSRALGTEAFF.

The chain carries TRBV6-5 and TRBJ1-1; TRBD1 might be the D (5 bases). V lost 5 bases and J lost 5, with 9 bases in between. CDR3 length: 12 amino acids. Germline CDR1 is MNHEY and CDR2 is SVGAGI. The CDR3 is CASSAGPTEAFF. CDR3 in DNA: TGTGCCAGCAGTGCGGGACCAACTGAAGCTTTCTTT.

Of note for this clone: Only one base separates this from a far larger clonotype, so it likely reflects a read error. The chain is built from TRBV19 and TRBJ2-7; the match to TRBD1 covers 7 bases. V lost 3 bases and J lost 5; bases outside the gene matches: 4. The length of the CDR3 is 13 residues. Looked up from germline, CDR1 is LNHDA and CDR2 is SQIVND (reference sequence). The CDR3 is CASSMRGRHEQYF. The CDR3 DNA follows: TGTGCCAGTAGTATGAGGGGGCGGCACGAGCAGTACTTC.

CDR3 DNA sequence: TGCGCCAGCAGCACTCTAACAGGGGGCTACACTGAAGCTTTCTTT. This codes for CASSTLTGGYTEAFF. This sequence joins TRBV5-1 and TRBJ1-1, with 9 bases fitting TRBD1. This CDR3 has 15 amino acids. The V segment lost 4 bases and the J segment 3 bases; nucleotides outside the gene matches: 7. Germline CDR1 SGHRS, CDR2 YFSETQ.

The J gene is TRBJ1-2, the V gene TRBV9, with 7 bases fitting TRBD1. CDR1 is SGDLS and CDR2 is YYNGEE in the germline V gene. V trimming: 2 bases; J trimming: 6 bases; junction bases outside the gene matches: 7. The CDR3 is 14 residues long. The CDR3 DNA reads as TGTGCCAGCAGCGTCACGGCAGGGGGTGATGGCTACACCTTC. It encodes CASSVTAGGDGYTF. Complete variable domain (other parts from reference TRBV9 and TRBJ1-2): DSGVTQTPKHLITATGQRVTLRCSPRSGDLSVYWYQQSLDQGLQFLIQYYNGEERAKGNILERFSAQQFPDLHSELNLSSLELGDSALYFCASSVTAGGDGYTFGSGTRLTVV.

J is TRBJ1-2 and V is TRBV5-5; D possibly corresponds to TRBD1 (5 bases). The ends were cut back, 1 base at V and 7 bases at J, with 14 bases in the middle. Germline CDR1 is SGHKS and CDR2 is YYEKEE (reference sequence). This CDR3 spans 14 amino acids. The CDR3 region is CASSLLDLRGGYTF. The CDR3, as DNA: TGTGCCAGCAGCTTGTTGGACCTAAGGGGTGGCTACACCTTC.

V and J are TRBV4-3 and TRBJ1-1; D is perhaps TRBD1 (6 bases). Germline CDR1 LGHNA, CDR2 YSLEER. The CDR3 is 15 residues long. Trimming removed 2 bases at V and 7 bases at J, with 17 bases between. The CDR3 bases are TGCGCCAGCAGCCAACAGAGTAGGGGAGGGGGTGAAGCTTTCTTT. As protein: CASSQQSRGGGEAFF.

This clone was detected many times. V usage is TRBV19 and J usage is TRBJ1-3; D is perhaps TRBD1 (6 bases). Trimming took 5 bases from V and 0 from J, leaving 8 bases between them. This CDR3 is 14 amino acids long. In germline, CDR1 is LNHDA, CDR2 SQIVND (reference sequence). The CDR3 here is CASSRGGSGNTIYF. CDR3 nucleotides: TGTGCCAGTAGTCGAGGGGGCTCTGGAAACACCATATATTTT. Looking up the rest from reference TRBV19 and TRBJ1-3 gives the full variable domain: DGGITQSPKYLFRKEGQNVTLSCEQNLNHDAMYWYRQDPGQGLRLIYYSQIVNDFQKGDIAEGYSVSREKKESFPLTVTSAQKNPTAFYLCASSRGGSGNTIYFGEGSWLTVV.

J is TRBJ1-1 and V is TRBV7-6, with TRBD1 as a possible D gene (6 bases). V was trimmed by 5 bases and J by 0 bases, leaving 13 bases between them. The germline V gene encodes CDR1 SGHVS and CDR2 FNYEAQ. This CDR3 is 15 amino acids long. CDR3 DNA sequence: TGTGCCAGCAGCCACGAGGCAGGGGTGAACACTGAAGCTTTCTTT. This encodes CASSHEAGVNTEAFF.

The genes are TRBV21-1 and TRBJ1-2. TRBV21-1 is recorded as a pseudogene. The CDR3 is made up of 17 amino acids. The CDR3 is CASSKWFCVLPNYGYTF. CDR3 coding DNA: TGTGCCAGCAGCAAATGGTTTTGCGTCCTCCCTAACTATGGCTACACCTTC.

This clone was recorded once. The chain uses TRBV27 and TRBJ2-7; possible D gene TRBD1, 6 bases. The CDR3 loop spans 14 amino acids. The V gene's germline CDR1 is MNHEY and CDR2 SMNVEV (reference sequence). The V end was cut by 6 bases, the J end by 2 bases, with 14 bases between. The CDR3 sequence: CASSVDGDTYEQYF. CDR3 nucleotide sequence: TGTGCCAGCAGCGTGGATGGGGACACCTACGAGCAGTACTTC.

The rearrangement links TRBV4-3 to TRBJ1-3; 7 bases fit TRBD1. This CDR3 region has 18 residues. The germline gives CDR1 LGHNA, CDR2 YSLEER. Trimming removed 0 bases from V and 0 bases from J; junction bases left unmatched: 8. The CDR3 coding sequence is TGCGCCAGCAGCCAAGATAGGACAGGTACCTACTCTGGAAACACCATATATTTT. Protein product: CASSQDRTGTYSGNTIYF.

This clone has only a few counts. The CDR3 loop reads CASSGGAYEQYF. DNA of the CDR3: TGTGCCAGCAGCGGCGGGGCCTACGAGCAGTACTTC. The V and J genes are TRBV4-2 and TRBJ2-7; D is possibly TRBD2 (6 bases). Germline V lookup: CDR1 LGHNA, CDR2 YNFKEQ. Trimming stripped 5 bases from V and 2 bases from J, with 7 bases between. The CDR3 totals 12 residues.

This clone showed up just a few times. This rearrangement joins TRBV5-4 to TRBJ1-2, with 9 positions matching TRBD1. The CDR3 contains 14 residues. Per the germline V gene, CDR1 is SGHNT and CDR2 is YYREEE (reference sequence). Trimming cost V 6 bases and J 5 bases; bases outside gene matches: 8. The CDR3 loop is CASTGDREKYGYTF. The CDR3 DNA reads TGTGCCAGCACCGGGGACAGGGAAAAGTATGGCTACACCTTC.

With regard to this clone: The junction shows a germline mismatch at one end, possibly a read error. The rearrangement uses TRBV5-1 and TRBJ2-5; 9 bases map to TRBD1. There are 14 residues in the CDR3. CDR1 is SGHRS and CDR2 is YFSETQ in the germline V gene. CDR3 in amino acids: CASSMGQGRETRYF. CDR3 coding DNA: TGCGCCAGCAGCATGGGACAGGGAAGAGAGACCCGGTACTTC.

This clone was seen a few times. The chain is built from TRBV7-9 and TRBJ2-3; D uncertain. From germline, CDR1 is SEHNR and CDR2 FQNEAQ (reference sequence). V was cut by 2 bases and J by 2 bases, with 5 bases left in between. CDR3 length equals 13 residues. The CDR3 loop reads CASSLQVTDTQYF. As DNA, the CDR3 is TGTGCCAGCAGCTTACAGGTCACAGATACGCAGTATTTT.

V and J are TRBV5-1 and TRBJ1-3, with 9 bases matching TRBD1. This CDR3 is 15 amino acids long. The germline gives CDR1 SGHRS, CDR2 YFSETQ. J gave up 3 bases and V 3 bases, and 4 bases lay outside the gene matches. The CDR3 here is CASSSTGGFGNTIYF. Here the CDR3 DNA reads TGCGCCAGCAGCTCTACAGGGGGCTTTGGAAACACCATATATTTT.

The V call is TRBV5-5, the J call TRBJ2-5; 11 positions agree with TRBD2. V lost 2 bases and J lost 5; bases outside the gene matches: 8. This CDR3 region has 16 residues. Germline V gene sequence: CDR1 SGHKS, CDR2 YYEKEE (reference sequence). CDR3 in amino acids: CASSLGLAGSRETQYF. CDR3 bases: TGTGCCAGCAGCTTAGGACTAGCGGGCTCCCGGGAGACCCAGTACTTC.

The CDR3 DNA sequence: TGCGCCAGCAGCCAAGCCCGGGGGGACTATGGCTACACCTTC. Its translation: CASSQARGDYGYTF. The chain is built from TRBV4-1 and TRBJ1-2; TRBD1 is a possible D gene (5 bases). V gave up 1 base and J gave up 3 bases, with 9 bases separating them. The CDR3 runs 14 residues. The germline CDR1 and CDR2 sequences are MGHRA and YSYEKL.

V is TRBV6-1 and J is TRBJ2-3; TRBD1 is a possible D gene (7 bases). Trimming pared 3 bases from V and 2 bases from J, leaving 12 bases between. Looked up from germline, CDR1 is MNHNS and CDR2 is SASEGT. CDR3 size: 15 residues. CDR3 residues: CASSDGGQITDTQYF. The CDR3 DNA reads as TGTGCCAGCAGTGACGGGGGACAGATCACAGATACGCAGTATTTT.